This T cell receptor beta chain was sequenced during a study of Graves' ophthalmopathy and Graves' hyperthyroidism. This clonotype was recorded many times. RNA transcripts provided the template for amplifying TCR beta CDR3 regions. First-round RT-PCR relied on HTBI primers, and a second-round multiplex PCR came next. Each CDR3 protein gets one entry after TCRdb re-called the multiplex PCR reads with MiXCR. The profile shows about 620,000 distinct CDR3 sequences, about 20% of them singletons. Losses at the gene ends were 3 bases for V and 9 bases for J; bases not matched to a gene: 10. This CDR3 contains 14 residues. From germline, CDR1 is MGHRA and CDR2 YSYEKL.

This TCR derives from a young woman with stable Graves' hyperthyroidism. Some clones in this sample may be carry-over from other donors' samples. This rearrangement joins TRBV4-1 to TRBJ2-7; 8 bases map to TRBD1. The sequenced sample consisted of peripheral blood. The CDR3 DNA is TGCGCCAGCAGCCAGGTGACAGGGGCTTTCGTGCAGTACTTC. It codes for CASSQVTGAFVQYF.